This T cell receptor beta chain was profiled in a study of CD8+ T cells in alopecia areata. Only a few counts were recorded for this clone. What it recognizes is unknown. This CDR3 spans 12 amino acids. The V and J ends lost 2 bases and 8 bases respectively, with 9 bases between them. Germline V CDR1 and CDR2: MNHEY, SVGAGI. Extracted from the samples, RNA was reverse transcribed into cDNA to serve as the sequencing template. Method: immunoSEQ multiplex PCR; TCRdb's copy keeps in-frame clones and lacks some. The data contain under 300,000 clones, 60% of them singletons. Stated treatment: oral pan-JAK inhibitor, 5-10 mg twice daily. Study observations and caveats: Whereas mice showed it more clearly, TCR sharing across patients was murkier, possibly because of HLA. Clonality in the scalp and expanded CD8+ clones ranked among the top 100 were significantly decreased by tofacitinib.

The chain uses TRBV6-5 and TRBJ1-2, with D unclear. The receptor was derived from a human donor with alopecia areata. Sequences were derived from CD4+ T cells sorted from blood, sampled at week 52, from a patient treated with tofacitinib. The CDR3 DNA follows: TGTGCCAGCAGTTACGTGGGCCGGGGCTACACCTTC. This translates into CASSYVGRGYTF.